This T cell receptor beta chain was sequenced for a study of OX40 agonist ivuxolimab in advanced cancers. The study in broad terms: Ivuxolimab was an agonistic, fully human IgG2 monoclonal antibody directed against OX40 (CD134), a costimulatory receptor. Intravenous ivuxolimab was administered to patients every 2 weeks at six dose levels: 0.01, 0.1, 0.3, 1.5, 3 and 10 mg/kg. Of the 50 or so patients in dose escalation, about 20 had hepatocellular carcinoma, some 15 had melanoma, 9 had renal cell carcinoma and 9 had head and neck cancer. In the dose-escalation cohort, 82.7% of patients were male, and the mean age was about 55 years, with a range of about 23 to 85. Patients were allowed to have had prior anti-PD-1, anti-PD-L1 or anti-CTLA-4 therapy, and around 37% of the dose-escalation patients had previously received checkpoint inhibitors. Partial responses occurred in three dose-escalation patients, of whom one had hepatocellular carcinoma and two had cutaneous melanoma. The purpose of peripheral TCRbeta sequencing was to test whether ivuxolimab changed TCR sequence diversity and led to clonal T-cell expansion. The paper covers the monotherapy dose-escalation part of the phase I ivuxolimab trial, which included N of about 50 patients.

To sequence the TCRbeta CDR3 region, genomic DNA was isolated from the sorted cells. The immunoSEQ Assay was used to sequence the TCRbeta CDR3 regions. TCRdb took over this immuneACCESS table, retaining in-frame rearrangements with V and J assigned. Such tables are incomplete; in checked studies, under half of the missing clones stem from an unresolved V gene, and the remainder is unexplained. The sample data list 65,000 to 95,000 clones, and more than 75% of these were observed just once. The biggest ten clones account for less than 0.6% of the sample. The trial excluded patients who had a history of autoimmune disease or were on systemic immunosuppression. Peripheral blood for TCR sequencing was collected from all dose cohorts at baseline, on cycle 4 day 1, and on cycle 7 day 1. The samples were taken from a phase I, first-in-human, multicenter, open-label dose-escalation trial of ivuxolimab. Adults with locally advanced or metastatic melanoma, renal cell, hepatocellular, or head and neck squamous cell carcinoma were enrolled in the trial. Before TCR sequencing, CD4+ T cells and CD8+ T cells from peripheral blood were sorted into separate populations.

What the study reported, not specific to this receptor: After ivuxolimab, more expanded clones were found on average in CD8+ T cells than in CD4+ T cells. Antigen specificity was not determined for the clonally expanded peripheral T cells. Partial responders in the 0.1-3.0 mg/kg groups had among the lowest normalized peripheral clonal expansion, especially among CD8+ T cells. At doses from 0.1 to 3.0 mg/kg, clonal expansion was seen in both CD4+ and CD8+ blood T cells between baseline and week 6. Low levels of normalized T-cell clonal expansion were also shown by some nonresponding patients.

Details on this clone: This clone's antigen is unknown. No clone much larger than this one lies a single base away; base qualities are absent.

V is clipped by 1 base and J by 7 bases, and the sequence between their germline boundaries is 10 bases long. Including cysteine and phenylalanine, the CDR3 has 13 amino acids. Only CDR3 DNA remains: 39 bases, in frame from the first base. The germline V gene encodes CDR1 SGHTA and CDR2 FQGNSA. Sequences were derived from CD4+ or CD8+ T cells sorted from blood, sampled in a trial of the OX40 agonist ivuxolimab. The chain links TRBV7-2 with TRBJ1-1; the D segment cannot be called with confidence. The clonotype comes from an adult with an advanced solid tumor such as melanoma, head and neck, liver or kidney cancer. The nucleotides are TGTGCCAGCAGCTTAGGGACTGAGAATGAAGCTTTCTTT. Its protein reads: CASSLGTENEAFF.